This T cell receptor beta chain originates from a study of beta chain features in type 1 diabetes (dated by TCRdb to between 2018 and 2020). With regard to the full study: Mean age, gender distribution, total cell number and subset yield did not differ between patients and healthy donors. A total of 100 million to 110 million sorted cells were examined across all samples, and a strong correlation was observed between cell number per subset and RNA yield. Regulatory and stem cell-like memory subsets were obtained from only 8 patients and about eight healthy donors, while naive and central memory subsets were obtained from all 30 or so donors. In the study, recently diagnosed type 1 diabetes patients and matched healthy donors were compared on the TCRB repertoires of their sorted circulating CD4+ T cell subsets.

The entire isolated RNA was reverse transcribed using the High Capacity cDNA Reverse Transcription Kit, and thus expressed TCRB transcripts were sequenced. Deep immunoSEQ sequencing was applied to naive, central memory and regulatory T cell samples, giving an average of roughly 3.6 million total reads per sample. Sorted cells were lysed in RLT buffer, and RNA was extracted using DNase-treated RNeasy Micro or Mini kits according to cell number. To prevent cross-contamination, each cell subset was processed individually, whereas patient and healthy donor samples were processed jointly. The immunoSEQ multiplex PCR was used to amplify TCRB sequences from cDNA, generating 87-bp fragments that spanned the CDR3 region. Amplicons were sequenced on the Illumina HiSeq platform. As for how the authors treated the data: PCR bias was corrected computationally using synthetic template baselines, and reads within Hamming distance 2 were collapsed, with unmergeable singletons discarded. Reads were aligned to IMGT to assign V, D and J genes, CDR3 length, and insertions or deletions at six rearrangement sites. Clonotype counts were normalized to sorted cell number within each subset before computing true diversity and Gini coefficients with the tcR R package. The overlap coefficient, calculated on TCRB nucleotide sequences, was used to measure repertoire sharing. As stored in TCRdb, this immuneACCESS dataset retains in-frame rearrangements with V and J assigned. A fraction of the clones does not appear; measured against another copy, unresolved V genes explain less than half of the discrepancy, and the remainder lacks a known reason. V and J calls and clone size follow that table, whereas D and trimming were derived from the DNA. For this sample there are roughly 130,000 clones; about 15% appear just once. The ten largest clonotypes hold approximately 2.2% of the sample.

The CDR3 runs 15 amino acids, cysteine and phenylalanine included. The retained sequence is limited to the CDR3, 45 bases, with the frame set at the first base. Relative to germline, V is 5 bases shorter and J is 0 bases shorter, with 13 bases between their ends. CDR1 LNHNV and CDR2 YYDKDF are derived from the germline V gene (reference sequence). Study-level results and caveats: Naive, central memory and regulatory TCRB repertoires appeared to be more similar among patients than among healthy donors. In all four CD4+ subsets, TCRB CDR3 length was moderately but significantly shorter in type 1 diabetes patients. Shorter templates might have been favored by PCR, but patient and control samples were amplified and corrected together, so both groups would have been affected equally by any skew. Because cDNA was sequenced instead of genomic DNA, activated cells with high expression could be over-represented, although the groups did not differ in activation or CD3 levels. Because small numbers of individuals were included in the HLA sub-analyses, any influence of HLA type on TCRB rearrangement was left unresolved. At VDJ recombination sites, type 1 diabetes patients had fewer insertions and more deleted nucleotides, which implies abnormalities in thymic rearrangement.

On this clone: Its binding antigen is unknown. No much larger clonotype is one base removed from it; base qualities were not supplied.

Each donor gave one peripheral blood draw, roughly 120 mL on average, collected into heparinised tubes. Naive, central memory, regulatory and stem cell-like memory CD4+ T cells were sorted on a BD FACSAria II using a panel including CD45RO, CCR7, CD25, CD127, CD95 and CD27. Purity was above 98% for every sorted population. PBMCs were isolated right away by Lymphoprep density gradient centrifugation and were stained directly, without culture. Samples were stained and sorted in pairs, with one healthy donor and one patient per experiment, so that batch effects were minimized. The chain uses TRBV15 and TRBJ1-1, with TRBD1 tentatively as D gene (5 bases match). This receptor was obtained from a man aged 30-40 years with type 1 diabetes. Material: central memory CD4+ T cells from blood. The CDR3: CATSRSGRVNTEAFF. The sequenced DNA: TGTGCCACCAGCCGCTCGGGCAGGGTGAACACTGAAGCTTTCTTT.